This T cell receptor (beta chain) was documented in a study of cytomegalovirus exposure and HLA in healthy donors. Overall study: T cells numbering around 190 million yielded some 100 million unique TCR beta sequences in an earlier analysis. Whole-study findings and limits: Three CMV-associated chains proved CMV antigen-specific in vitro.

PCR primers comprised 60 Vbeta and 13 Jbeta primers. Profiled with immunoSEQ multiplex PCR; TCRdb holds only in-frame clones, not every one. The sample consists of some 120,000 clones, roughly three quarters of them appearing once. As to this clone: The antigen remains unidentified.

This CDR3 region has 14 residues. V was pared by 6 bases and J by 6 bases, with 17 bases between. Germline loops: CDR1 LNHDA, CDR2 SQIVND (reference sequence). Sequences were obtained from PBMCs. This sequence originates from a man between 18 and 35 years old in good health and CMV-seronegative. The J gene is TRBJ1-2, the V gene TRBV19, with D possibly matching TRBD1 (5 bases). The CDR3 is CASRGPHRFDGYTF. In DNA, the CDR3 is TGTGCCAGTAGGGGTCCCCACAGGTTCGATGGCTACACCTTC.